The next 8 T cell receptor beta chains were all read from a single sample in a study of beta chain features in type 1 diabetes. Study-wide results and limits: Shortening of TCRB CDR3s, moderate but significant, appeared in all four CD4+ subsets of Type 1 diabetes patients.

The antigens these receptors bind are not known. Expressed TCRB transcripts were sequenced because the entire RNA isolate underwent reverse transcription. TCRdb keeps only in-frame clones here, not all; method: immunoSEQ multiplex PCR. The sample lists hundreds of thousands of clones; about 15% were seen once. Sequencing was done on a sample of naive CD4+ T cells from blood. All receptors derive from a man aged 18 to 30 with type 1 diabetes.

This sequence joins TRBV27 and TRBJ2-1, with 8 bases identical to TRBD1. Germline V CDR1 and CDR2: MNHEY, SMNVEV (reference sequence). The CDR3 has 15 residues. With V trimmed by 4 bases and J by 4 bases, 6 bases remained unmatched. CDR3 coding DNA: TGTGCCAGCAGTTACCGACAGGGGCGTTACAATGAGCAGTTCTTC. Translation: CASSYRQGRYNEQFF.

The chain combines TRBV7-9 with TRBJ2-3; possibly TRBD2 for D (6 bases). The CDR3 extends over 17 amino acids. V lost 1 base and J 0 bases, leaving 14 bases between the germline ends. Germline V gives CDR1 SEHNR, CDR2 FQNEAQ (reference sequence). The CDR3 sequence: CASSLGLQRASTDTQYF. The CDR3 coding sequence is TGTGCCAGCAGCTTAGGCCTCCAGCGGGCTAGCACAGATACGCAGTATTTT.

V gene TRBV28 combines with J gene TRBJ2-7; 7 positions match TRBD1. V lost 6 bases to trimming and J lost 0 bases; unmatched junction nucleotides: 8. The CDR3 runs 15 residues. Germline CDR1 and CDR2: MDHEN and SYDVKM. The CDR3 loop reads CASRLAGTDSYEQYF. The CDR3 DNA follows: TGTGCCAGCAGGCTCGCCGGGACAGACTCCTACGAGCAGTACTTC.

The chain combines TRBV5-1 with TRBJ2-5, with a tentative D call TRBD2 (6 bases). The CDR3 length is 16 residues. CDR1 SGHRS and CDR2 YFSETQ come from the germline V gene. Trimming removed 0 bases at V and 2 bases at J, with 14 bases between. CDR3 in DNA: TGCGCCAGCAGCTTGGCCGCCGGGAGCCAGCAAGAGACCCAGTACTTC. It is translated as CASSLAAGSQQETQYF. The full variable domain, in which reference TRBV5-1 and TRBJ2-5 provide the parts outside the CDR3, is KAGVTQTPRYLIKTRGQQVTLSCSPISGHRSVSWYQQTPGQGLQFLFEYFSETQRNKGNFPGRFSGRQFSNSRSEMNVSTLELGDSALYLCASSLAAGSQQETQYFGPGTRLLVL.

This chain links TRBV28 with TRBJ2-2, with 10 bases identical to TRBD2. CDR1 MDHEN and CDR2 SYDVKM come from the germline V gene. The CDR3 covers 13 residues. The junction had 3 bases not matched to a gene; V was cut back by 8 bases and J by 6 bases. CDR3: CASGSGRAGELFF. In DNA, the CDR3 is TGTGCCAGCGGGAGCGGGAGGGCCGGGGAGCTGTTTTTT.

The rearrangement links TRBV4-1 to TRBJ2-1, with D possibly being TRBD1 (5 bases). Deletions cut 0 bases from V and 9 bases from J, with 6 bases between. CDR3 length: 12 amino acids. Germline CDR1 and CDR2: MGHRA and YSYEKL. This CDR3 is CASSQEGVEQFF. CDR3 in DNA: TGCGCCAGCAGCCAAGAAGGGGTTGAGCAGTTCTTC.

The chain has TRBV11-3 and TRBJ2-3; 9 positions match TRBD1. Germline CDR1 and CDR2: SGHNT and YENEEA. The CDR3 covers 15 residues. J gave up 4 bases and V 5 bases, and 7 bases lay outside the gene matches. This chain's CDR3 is CASSPGGQGADTQYF. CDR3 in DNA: TGTGCCAGCAGCCCGGGGGGACAGGGAGCAGATACGCAGTATTTT.

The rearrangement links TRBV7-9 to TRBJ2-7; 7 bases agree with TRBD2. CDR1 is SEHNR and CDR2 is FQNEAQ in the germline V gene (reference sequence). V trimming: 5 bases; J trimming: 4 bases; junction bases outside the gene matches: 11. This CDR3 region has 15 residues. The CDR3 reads CASSPTRDYPYEQYF. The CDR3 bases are TGTGCCAGCAGCCCCACCCGGGACTACCCTTACGAGCAGTACTTC.